The clone carrying this TCR beta chain was detected only once. Germline V CDR1 and CDR2: LNHDA, SQIVND (reference sequence). The V end was cut by 4 bases, the J end by 8 bases, with 9 bases between. The CDR3 length is 13 residues. This sample is part of a study of somatic mutations in cytotoxic T cells in rheumatoid arthritis. The protocol was immunoSEQ multiplex PCR, while the TCRdb copy is restricted to in-frame clones and leaves out a portion. The sample consists of just under 7,000 clones, 75% of them appearing once. Sequences were obtained from CD8+ T cells sorted from blood. The chain employs TRBV19 and TRBJ2-6; possible D gene TRBD1, 6 bases. The clonotype originates from an adult with rheumatoid arthritis. CDR3 sequence: CASSKQGPNVLTF. The CDR3 DNA is TGTGCCAGTAGTAAACAGGGACCCAACGTCCTGACTTTC.